The 28 T cell receptor beta chains given below trace back to one sample, sequenced in a study of CD8 T cells in ankylosing spondylitis. TCRdb reprocessed the 5' RACE reads with MiXCR, giving one entry per CDR3 protein. The sample comprises 250,000 to 300,000 distinct CDR3 sequences, 15% to 20% of which are singletons, and under 40% rests with the top ten. The specimen sequenced was blood, either unsorted or a sorted T cell fraction (not recorded which). These receptors originate from a male donor with ankylosing spondylitis or in good health (not recorded which).

This clonotype came up many times. The chain uses TRBV9 and TRBJ2-5; D remains unclear. This CDR3 is built from 15 residues. CDR1 and CDR2 (germline): SGDLS, YYNGEE. The ends were cut back, 0 bases at V and 1 base at J, with 10 bases in the middle. This CDR3 is CASSVEALPQETQYF. Here the CDR3 DNA reads TGTGCCAGCAGCGTAGAAGCCCTGCCCCAAGAGACCCAGTACTTC.

This clonotype was recorded a few times. The chain carries TRBV6-1 and TRBJ2-7; D not resolved. The V and J ends lost 7 bases and 0 bases respectively, with 10 bases between them. CDR1 is MNHNS, CDR2 SASEGT, per germline. The CDR3 consists of 13 residues. CDR3 sequence: CASTDGSSYEQYF. CDR3 DNA: TGTGCCAGCACCGACGGGTCCTCCTACGAGCAGTACTTC.

The table lists this clonotype with a few counts. The chain recombines TRBV6-5 with TRBJ2-1; the D is unclear. The length of the CDR3 is 14 residues. The V and J ends lost 2 bases and 3 bases respectively, with 8 bases between them. Germline values: CDR1 MNHEY, CDR2 SVGAGI. CDR3 protein: CASSYAANYNEQFF. Written as DNA, the CDR3 is TGTGCCAGCAGTTACGCAGCCAACTACAATGAGCAGTTCTTC.

This clonotype was found a few times. V and J are TRBV5-1 and TRBJ2-3; 7 bases agree with TRBD1. Unmatched junction bases numbered 10, after V lost 3 bases and J lost 0 bases. This CDR3 contains 17 residues. Germline CDR1 is SGHRS and CDR2 is YFSETQ. The CDR3 loop is CASSSSGQDASTDTQYF. DNA for the CDR3: TGCGCCAGCAGCTCATCCGGACAGGATGCTAGCACAGATACGCAGTATTTT.

There are a few counts of this clonotype. The rearrangement uses TRBV9 and TRBJ1-2, with a possible D match to TRBD1 (5 bases). V was trimmed by 5 bases and J by 5 bases, leaving 13 bases between them. The CDR3 sequence is 13 residues long. CDR1 is SGDLS, CDR2 YYNGEE, per germline. The chain's CDR3 is CASRETGRYGYTF. The CDR3 DNA sequence: TGTGCCAGCAGGGAAACAGGACGGTATGGCTACACCTTC. Full variable domain (remainder filled in from reference TRBV9 and TRBJ1-2): DSGVTQTPKHLITATGQRVTLRCSPRSGDLSVYWYQQSLDQGLQFLIQYYNGEERAKGNILERFSAQQFPDLHSELNLSSLELGDSALYFCASRETGRYGYTFGSGTRLTVV.

This clonotype was seen only a few times. This rearrangement joins TRBV29-1 to TRBJ2-1; TRBD1 agrees at 7 bases. Trimming removed 7 bases from V and 0 bases from J; junction bases left unmatched: 9. CDR3 length: 15 amino acids. The germline CDR1 and CDR2 sequences are SQVTM and ANQGSEA. The CDR3 is CSALTGLSSYNEQFF. The DNA for the CDR3 is TGCAGCGCACTGACAGGGTTGAGCTCCTACAATGAGCAGTTCTTC.

This clonotype was observed a handful of times. The DNA for the CDR3 is TGTGCCAGCAGTTTACGTGACAGGGCTACTAATGAAAAACTGTTTTTT. This codes for CASSLRDRATNEKLFF. The chain has TRBV28 and TRBJ1-4; 7 bases are shared with TRBD1. CDR1 is MDHEN, CDR2 SYDVKM, per germline. Trimming cost V 2 bases and J 2 bases; bases outside gene matches: 5. The CDR3 totals 16 residues.

The V gene is TRBV4-3, the J gene TRBJ1-6, with a possible D match to TRBD1 (5 bases). The CDR3 loop spans 15 amino acids. V lost 0 bases to trimming and J lost 10 bases, with 13 bases between them. From germline, CDR1 is LGHNA and CDR2 YSLEER. CDR3 nucleotide sequence: TGCGCCAGCAGCCAAGATGCGGGGACGGGGTCACCCCTCCACTTT. This translates into CASSQDAGTGSPLHF.

This clonotype has just a few counts. The rearrangement links TRBV20-1 to TRBJ2-3; D is possibly TRBD1 (6 bases). The CDR3 covers 14 residues. The germline V gene has CDR1 DFQATT and CDR2 SNEGSKA (reference sequence). Trimming left V 6 bases short and J 4 bases short, with 17 bases between. Written as DNA, the CDR3 is TGCAGTGCCGATTTAAACAGGGTTGCAGATACGCAGTATTTT. Residues: CSADLNRVADTQYF.

This chain links TRBV12-3 or TRBV12-4 with TRBJ2-3; D is possibly TRBD2 (6 bases). This CDR3 comprises 15 residues. The V gene lost 5 bases and the J gene lost 6 bases, with 18 bases spanning the gap. The CDR3 DNA sequence: TGTGCCAGCAGTCGACTAGTTCAGAACTCGGATACGCAGTATTTT. Encoded protein: CASSRLVQNSDTQYF.

The chain couples TRBV29-1 to TRBJ2-2; 8 bases map to TRBD1. The J segment lost 0 bases and the V segment lost 7 bases, leaving 1 base of the junction unmatched. Germline V gene data show CDR1 as SQVTM and CDR2 as ANQGSEA. CDR3 length: 13 amino acids. The CDR3 coding sequence is TGCAGCGCGGGACAGGCGAACACCGGGGAGCTGTTTTTT. This codes for CSAGQANTGELFF.

The genes are TRBV12-3 or TRBV12-4 and TRBJ1-1; no clear D gene. V was pared by 3 bases and J by 6 bases, with 14 bases between. This CDR3 is 14 amino acids long. The CDR3 region is CASSFSGPVAEAFF. CDR3 nucleotide sequence: TGTGCCAGCAGTTTTTCTGGTCCAGTTGCTGAAGCTTTCTTT.

The chain links TRBV5-1 to TRBJ2-2; 9 bases line up with TRBD2. From germline, CDR1 is SGHRS and CDR2 YFSETQ. CDR3 length: 19 amino acids. With 0 bases clipped from V and 0 bases from J, the junction kept 9 bases outside the gene matches. In nucleotides, the CDR3 is TGCGCCAGCAGCTTGGCTTTTAGCGGGAGTCCCGCGAACACCGGGGAGCTGTTTTTT. Protein: CASSLAFSGSPANTGELFF.

This clonotype was seen more than once but under ten times. The V call is TRBV15, the J call TRBJ2-1; 11 bases are a match to TRBD1. CDR3 length: 15 residues. The germline V gene has CDR1 LNHNV and CDR2 YYDKDF (reference sequence). The ends lost 2 bases at V and 8 bases at J; junction bases unmatched: 5. This chain's CDR3 is CATSRYRTGGDEQFF. The CDR3 coding sequence is TGTGCCACCAGCAGATATAGGACAGGGGGCGATGAGCAGTTCTTC.

This clonotype occurred many times. The V gene is TRBV12-3 or TRBV12-4, the J gene TRBJ2-2; either TRBD1 or TRBD2 may fit D (5 bases each). Trimming removed 6 bases at V and 8 bases at J, with 13 bases between. The CDR3 runs to 13 residues. For the CDR3, the DNA is TGTGCCAGCAGCCCGGGGCTCACAGGGGAGCTGTTTTTT. Translating gives CASSPGLTGELFF.

This clonotype was counted at least ten times. The rearrangement links TRBV3-1 to TRBJ2-7; no clear D gene. Deletions cut 0 bases from V and 0 bases from J, with 6 bases between. CDR3 length: 14 amino acids. CDR1 is LGHDT and CDR2 is YNNKEL in the germline V gene (reference sequence). For the CDR3, the DNA is TGTGCCAGCAGCCAAGAAGTTAGCTCCTACGAGCAGTACTTC. Protein product: CASSQEVSSYEQYF.

This clonotype was counted many times. V usage is TRBV5-1 and J usage is TRBJ2-2; D not certain. The CDR3 is made up of 18 amino acids. Germline CDR1 SGHRS, CDR2 YFSETQ. V gave up 4 bases and J gave up 3 bases, with 22 bases separating them. CDR3 DNA: TGCGCCAGCAGCCCGGATCGTGGCACACTTTTGGACACCGGGGAGCTGTTTTTT. Its protein product is CASSPDRGTLLDTGELFF.

The chain joins TRBV5-1 to TRBJ2-2; D not resolved. The CDR3 has 13 residues. Germline CDR1 reads SGHRS; CDR2 reads YFSETQ. Trimming cost V 6 bases and J 3 bases, with 9 bases left between them. Here the CDR3 DNA reads TGCGCCAGCAATGATCTTGACACCGGGGAGCTGTTTTTT. This codes for CASNDLDTGELFF.

The chain has TRBV11-2 and TRBJ2-3, with 11 bases matching TRBD2. Trimming cost V 5 bases and J 5 bases; bases outside gene matches: 21. Germline CDR1 reads SGHAT; CDR2 reads FQNNGV. This CDR3 spans 20 amino acids. For the CDR3, the DNA is TGTGCCAGCAGCCCTTACTCGCCCATTAAACTAGCGGGAGCGAGAGATACGCAGTATTTT. Translation gives CASSPYSPIKLAGARDTQYF.

As concerns this clonotype: At one of its ends the junction is not consistent with the germline gene, which may arise from a read error. The chain joins TRBV27 to TRBJ2-7; 8 nucleotides align to TRBD1. This CDR3 has 16 amino acids. Germline V CDR1 and CDR2: MNHEY, SMNVEV (reference sequence). Written as DNA, the CDR3 is TGTGCCAGCAGTTCCGCCCGCGACAGGGGAAACTACGAGCGGTACTTC. Protein sequence: CASSSARDRGNYERYF.

This clonotype was observed a few times. V and J are TRBV10-3 and TRBJ2-7; TRBD2 is a possible D gene (6 bases). This CDR3 spans 15 amino acids. V was shortened by 6 bases and J by 5 bases, with 20 bases between the two germline ends. Germline CDR1 reads ENHRY; CDR2 reads SYGVKD. The CDR3 coding sequence is TGTGCCATCAGCCAGCCGGGAGCCGGGTTACACGAGCAGTACTTC. Its translation is CAISQPGAGLHEQYF.

This clonotype has at least ten counts. V gene TRBV20-1 combines with J gene TRBJ2-1; D ambiguous. V was pared by 5 bases and J by 3 bases, with 17 bases between. The germline CDR1 and CDR2 sequences are DFQATT and SNEGSKA (reference sequence). The CDR3 consists of 15 residues. DNA of the CDR3: TGCAGTGCTCAGGCCTTTATGGGGAACTACAATGAGCAGTTCTTC. Translating it yields CSAQAFMGNYNEQFF.

This clonotype was detected only a few times. The rearrangement links TRBV29-1 to TRBJ2-1; no reliable D call. Germline loops: CDR1 SQVTM, CDR2 ANQGSEA. Trimming took off 2 bases at V and 3 bases at J, with 8 bases between the two ends. This CDR3 is 13 amino acids long. This CDR3 reads CSVESAGYNEQFF. CDR3 bases: TGCAGCGTTGAAAGTGCCGGCTACAATGAGCAGTTCTTC.

This clonotype was seen only a few times. The rearrangement uses TRBV5-5 and TRBJ2-5; no firm D call. The germline gives CDR1 SGHKS, CDR2 YYEKEE (reference sequence). V lost 0 bases and J 5 bases, leaving 8 bases between the germline ends. CDR3 length: 13 amino acids. The CDR3 DNA is TGTGCCAGCAGCTTGGTGGTGCGGGAGACCCAGTACTTC. Amino acids: CASSLVVRETQYF. Full variable domain (remainder filled in from reference TRBV5-5 and TRBJ2-5): DAGVTQSPTHLIKTRGQQVTLRCSPISGHKSVSWYQQVLGQGPQFIFQYYEKEERGRGNFPDRFSARQFPNYSSELNVNALLLGDSALYLCASSLVVRETQYFGPGTRLLVL.

This clonotype was observed a handful of times. The chain recombines TRBV29-1 with TRBJ2-7; TRBD1 is a possible D gene (5 bases). This CDR3 is 13 amino acids long. V was trimmed by 0 bases and J by 3 bases, leaving 9 bases between them. CDR1 is SQVTM, CDR2 ANQGSEA, per germline. CDR3 sequence reads: CSVEDHRNYEQYF. CDR3 DNA sequence: TGCAGCGTTGAAGATCACAGGAACTACGAGCAGTACTTC.

This chain uses TRBV6-5 with TRBJ2-1; D remains unclear. The CDR3 contains 13 residues. The V gene lost 2 bases and the J gene lost 5 bases, with 7 bases spanning the gap. Germline CDR1 is MNHEY and CDR2 is SVGAGI. In DNA form, the CDR3 reads TGTGCCAGCAGTTACGCTCGGGACAATGAGCAGTTCTTC. Translated: CASSYARDNEQFF.

The sample holds many counts of this clonotype. This chain joins TRBV4-2 and TRBJ1-1, with D unclear. V lost 0 bases and J lost 0, with 17 bases in between. The CDR3 has 18 residues. Germline V lookup: CDR1 LGHNA, CDR2 YNFKEQ. CDR3 in DNA: TGTGCCAGCAGCCAAGATCCTTTCAAAGAGGCTATGAACACTGAAGCTTTCTTT. It codes for CASSQDPFKEAMNTEAFF.

This clonotype was recorded only once. The CDR3 spells CASSFDEQGSYEQYF. In DNA form, the CDR3 reads TGCGCCAGCAGCTTTGACGAACAGGGTTCCTACGAGCAGTACTTC. The V and J genes are TRBV5-1 and TRBJ2-7, with D possibly matching TRBD1 (6 bases). V was pared by 2 bases and J by 1 base, with 13 bases between. CDR3 length: 15 amino acids. The germline V gene encodes CDR1 SGHRS and CDR2 YFSETQ.